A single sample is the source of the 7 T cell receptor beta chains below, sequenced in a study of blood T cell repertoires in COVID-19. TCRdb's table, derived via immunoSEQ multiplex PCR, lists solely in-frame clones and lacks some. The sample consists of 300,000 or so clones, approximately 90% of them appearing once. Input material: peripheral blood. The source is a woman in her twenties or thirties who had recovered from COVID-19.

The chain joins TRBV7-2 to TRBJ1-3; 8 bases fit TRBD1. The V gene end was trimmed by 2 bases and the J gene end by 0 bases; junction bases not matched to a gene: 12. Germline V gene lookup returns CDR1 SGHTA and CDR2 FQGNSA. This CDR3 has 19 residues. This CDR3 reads CASSLQIVDRAHSGNTIYF. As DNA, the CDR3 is TGTGCCAGCAGCTTACAAATCGTGGACAGGGCGCACTCTGGAAACACCATATATTTT.

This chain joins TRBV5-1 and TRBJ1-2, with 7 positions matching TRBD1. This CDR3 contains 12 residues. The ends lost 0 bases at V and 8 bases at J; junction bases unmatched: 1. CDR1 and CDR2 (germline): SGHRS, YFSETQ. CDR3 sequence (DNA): TGCGCCAGCAGCTTGGGGGACAGAGGCTACACCTTC. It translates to CASSLGDRGYTF.

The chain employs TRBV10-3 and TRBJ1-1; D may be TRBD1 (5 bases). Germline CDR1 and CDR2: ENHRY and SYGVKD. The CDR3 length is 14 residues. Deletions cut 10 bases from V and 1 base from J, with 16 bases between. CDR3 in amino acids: CATAVSGQNTEAFF. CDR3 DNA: TGTGCCACGGCCGTATCAGGACAGAACACTGAAGCTTTCTTT.

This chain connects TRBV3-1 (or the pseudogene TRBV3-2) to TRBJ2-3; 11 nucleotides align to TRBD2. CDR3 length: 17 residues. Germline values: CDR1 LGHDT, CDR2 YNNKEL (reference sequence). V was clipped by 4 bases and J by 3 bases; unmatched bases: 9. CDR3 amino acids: CASSPYLAGGPTDTQYF. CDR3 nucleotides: TGTGCCAGCAGCCCCTACTTAGCGGGGGGGCCAACAGATACGCAGTATTTT.

The CDR3 region is CASSLTGQGKGQETQYF. CDR3 bases: TGCGCCAGCAGCTTGACGGGACAGGGCAAGGGTCAAGAGACCCAGTACTTC. The rearrangement links TRBV5-1 to TRBJ2-5; 9 nucleotides match TRBD1. The CDR3 is 17 residues long. Germline CDR1 and CDR2: SGHRS and YFSETQ. The V and J ends lost 1 base and 2 bases, in that order; junction bases with no gene match: 9. Complete variable domain (other parts from reference TRBV5-1 and TRBJ2-5): KAGVTQTPRYLIKTRGQQVTLSCSPISGHRSVSWYQQTPGQGLQFLFEYFSETQRNKGNFPGRFSGRQFSNSRSEMNVSTLELGDSALYLCASSLTGQGKGQETQYFGPGTRLLVL.

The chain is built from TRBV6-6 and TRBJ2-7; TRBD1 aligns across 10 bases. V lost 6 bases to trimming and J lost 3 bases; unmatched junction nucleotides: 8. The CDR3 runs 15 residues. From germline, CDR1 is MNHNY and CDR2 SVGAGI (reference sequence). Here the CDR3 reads CASSDRDRGSYEQYF. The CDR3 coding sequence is TGTGCCAGCAGCGACCGGGACAGGGGAAGCTACGAGCAGTACTTC.

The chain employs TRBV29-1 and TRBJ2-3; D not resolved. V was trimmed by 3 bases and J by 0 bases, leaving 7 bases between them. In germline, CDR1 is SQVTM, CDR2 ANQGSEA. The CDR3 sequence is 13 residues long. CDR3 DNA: TGCAGCGTTGAGTCCCCAAGCACAGATACGCAGTATTTT. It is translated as CSVESPSTDTQYF.